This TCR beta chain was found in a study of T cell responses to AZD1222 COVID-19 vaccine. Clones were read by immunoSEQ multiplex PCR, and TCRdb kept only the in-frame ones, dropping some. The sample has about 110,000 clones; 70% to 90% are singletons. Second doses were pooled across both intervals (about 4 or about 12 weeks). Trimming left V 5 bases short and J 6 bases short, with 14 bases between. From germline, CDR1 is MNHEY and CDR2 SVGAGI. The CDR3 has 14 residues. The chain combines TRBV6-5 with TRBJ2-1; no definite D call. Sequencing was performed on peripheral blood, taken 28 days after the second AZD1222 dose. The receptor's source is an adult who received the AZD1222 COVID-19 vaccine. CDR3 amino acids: CASSPTLTVNEQFF. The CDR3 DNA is TGTGCCAGCAGTCCGACCCTCACGGTCAATGAGCAGTTCTTC.